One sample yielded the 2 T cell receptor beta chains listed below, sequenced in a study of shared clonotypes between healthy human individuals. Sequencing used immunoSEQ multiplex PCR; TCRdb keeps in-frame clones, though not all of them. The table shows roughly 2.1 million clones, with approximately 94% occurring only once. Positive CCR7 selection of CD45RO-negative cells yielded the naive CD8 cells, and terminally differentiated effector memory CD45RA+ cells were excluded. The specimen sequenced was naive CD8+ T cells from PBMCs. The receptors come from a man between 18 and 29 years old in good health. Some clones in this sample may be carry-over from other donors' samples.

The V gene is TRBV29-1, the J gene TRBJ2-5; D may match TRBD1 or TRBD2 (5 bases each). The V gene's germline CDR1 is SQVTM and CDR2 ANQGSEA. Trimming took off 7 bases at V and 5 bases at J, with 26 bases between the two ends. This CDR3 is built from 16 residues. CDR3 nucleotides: TGCAGCGCATGGGCGGGCCCCAGCGGTGCAGGGGAGACCCAGTACTTC. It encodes CSAWAGPSGAGETQYF.

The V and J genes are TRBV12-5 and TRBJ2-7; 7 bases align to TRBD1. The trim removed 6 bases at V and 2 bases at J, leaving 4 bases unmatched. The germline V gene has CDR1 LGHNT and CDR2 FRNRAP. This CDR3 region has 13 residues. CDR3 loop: CASGFDRAYEQYF. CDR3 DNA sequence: TGTGCTAGTGGCTTCGACAGGGCCTACGAGCAGTACTTC.